This T cell receptor (beta chain) was documented in a study of CD8 T cells in ankylosing spondylitis. Study-wide results and limits: Characteristic, it appeared, of ankylosing spondylitis blood was a TCR beta motif of eight highly homologous variants.

Making the TCR beta libraries involved quantitative 5'-RACE with molecular barcodes. TCRdb ran MiXCR on the 5' RACE reads and lists one entry per CDR3 protein. The data contain under 200,000 distinct CDR3 sequences, around 10% of them singletons. There are many counts of this clonotype. Its antigen remains unidentified. The CDR3 totals 14 residues. The sequence was collected from a male donor with ankylosing spondylitis or in good health (not recorded which). Source material: blood, either unsorted or a sorted T cell fraction (not recorded which). The chain has TRBV21-1 and TRBJ2-5; the table calls TRBD1, which could not be checked here. TRBV21-1 is labeled a pseudogene. CDR3 sequence reads: CASSPSGAGETQYF. CDR3 DNA sequence: TGTGCCAGCAGCCCAAGCGGGGCGGGGGAGACCCAGTACTTC.